A selection of T cell receptor beta chains follows, all from one sample in a study of T-cell memory formation after mild COVID-19. One entry per CDR3 protein results from TCRdb running MiXCR on the 5' RACE reads. This sample has approximately 350,000 distinct CDR3 sequences; around 15% occur once, and the top ten carry around a fifth. Sequencing was done on a sample of PBMCs or a T cell subset sorted from them (not recorded which). These receptors originate from a man aged 18 to 29 who had mild COVID-19 (a few samples of this study predate the infection). Cell type and time point are not known. Each CDR3 is given with its conserved first and last residue. The D gene is left open where the match is weak. Size is stated for part of the rows, as once, few or many counts, or as a class when the clone is expanded.

V gene: TRBV14; D gene: NA; clone size: NA; J gene: TRBJ1-2; CDR3 DNA: TGTGCCAGCAGCCACGGGTTCTATGGCTACACCTTC; CDR3 protein: CASSHGFYGYTF
V gene: TRBV9; D gene: NA; clone size: NA; J gene: TRBJ2-1; CDR3 DNA: TGTGCCAGCAGCGTAGTAAGTGGTCCCTCCTACAATGAGCAGTTCTTC; CDR3 protein: CASSVVSGPSYNEQFF
V gene: TRBV5-1; D gene: NA; clone size: NA; J gene: TRBJ2-7; CDR3 DNA: TGCGCCAGCAGCCCAGCCGGGACCCAGAGATCCGAGCAGTACTTC; CDR3 protein: CASSPAGTQRSEQYF
V gene: TRBV9; D gene: NA; clone size: few; J gene: TRBJ1-5; CDR3 DNA: TGTGCCAGCAGCGCTGAGAGCAATCAGCCCCAGCATTTT; CDR3 protein: CASSAESNQPQHF
V gene: TRBV18; D gene: TRBD1; clone size: few; J gene: TRBJ1-5; CDR3 DNA: TGTGCCAGCTCACCTGGGACAGGGGGGAGCAATCAGCCCCAGCATTTT; CDR3 protein: CASSPGTGGSNQPQHF
V gene: TRBV4-2; D gene: NA; clone size: NA; J gene: TRBJ1-6; CDR3 DNA: TGTGCCAGCAGCCATACGACGGAGGATTCACCCCTCCACTTT; CDR3 protein: CASSHTTEDSPLHF
V gene: TRBV5-1; D gene: NA; clone size: many; J gene: TRBJ2-1; CDR3 DNA: TGCGCCAGCAGCTCCCGGGAGTATGGGAATGAGCAGTTCTTC; CDR3 protein: CASSSREYGNEQFF
V gene: TRBV5-6; D gene: NA; clone size: NA; J gene: TRBJ1-2; CDR3 DNA: TGTGCCAGCAGCTTAAAAGGGGCTAACTATGGCTACACCTTC; CDR3 protein: CASSLKGANYGYTF
V gene: TRBV7-9; D gene: TRBD2; clone size: NA; J gene: TRBJ2-1; CDR3 DNA: TGTGCCAGCAGCTCGCGAGCGGGGGGGCCGGTCTTC; CDR3 protein: CASSSRAGGPVF
V gene: TRBV19; D gene: NA; clone size: NA; J gene: TRBJ1-6; CDR3 DNA: TGTGTCCAAAGCTGTCAGGGGACCTTTAATTCACCCCTCCACTTT; CDR3 protein: CVQSCQGTFNSPLHF
V gene: TRBV4-2; D gene: NA; clone size: few; J gene: TRBJ2-3; CDR3 DNA: TGTGCCAGCAGCCAAGATTTACCTCCGGCGGGGCGCCGGGCGCAGTATTTT; CDR3 protein: CASSQDLPPAGRRAQYF
V gene: TRBV11-2; D gene: TRBD2; clone size: few; J gene: TRBJ2-7; CDR3 DNA: TGTGCCAGCAGCTTCTGGACTAGCGGGGCCTCCTATTCCTACGAGCAGTACTTC; CDR3 protein: CASSFWTSGASYSYEQYF
V gene: TRBV10-3; D gene: NA; clone size: NA; J gene: TRBJ2-3; CDR3 DNA: TGTGCCATCAGTGCAGATTGGGGGGCCCTCACAGATACGCAGTATTTT; CDR3 protein: CAISADWGALTDTQYF
V gene: TRBV27; D gene: NA; clone size: NA; J gene: TRBJ1-5; CDR3 DNA: TGTGCCAGCAGTTTATCAGGGATCCAGCCCCAGCATTTT; CDR3 protein: CASSLSGIQPQHF
V gene: TRBV9; D gene: NA; clone size: few; J gene: TRBJ2-1; CDR3 DNA: TGTGCCAGCACCCCGCCGGGGATGGATGAGCAGTTCTTC; CDR3 protein: CASTPPGMDEQFF
V gene: TRBV6-2/TRBV6-3; D gene: TRBD2; clone size: few; J gene: TRBJ2-3; CDR3 DNA: TGTGCCAGCAGTTTCCCGGGACTAGCTATCGCAGATACGCAGTATTTT; CDR3 protein: CASSFPGLAIADTQYF
V gene: TRBV20-1; D gene: TRBD1; clone size: NA; J gene: TRBJ1-2; CDR3 DNA: TGCAGTGCCACGGGACAGGGGAGCTATGGCTACACCTTC; CDR3 protein: CSATGQGSYGYTF
V gene: TRBV11-3; D gene: NA; clone size: few; J gene: TRBJ2-1; CDR3 DNA: TGTGCCAGCAGCTTATCAGAAAACAATGAGCAGTTCTTC; CDR3 protein: CASSLSENNEQFF
V gene: TRBV6-5; D gene: NA; clone size: few; J gene: TRBJ1-5; CDR3 DNA: TGTGCCAGCAGTGAACAGGCTCGGAGCAATCAGCCCCAGCATTTT; CDR3 protein: CASSEQARSNQPQHF
V gene: TRBV15; D gene: TRBD1; clone size: NA; J gene: TRBJ2-1; CDR3 DNA: TGTGCCACCTGGCCGGGACAGGGTTACAATGAGCAGTTCTTC; CDR3 protein: CATWPGQGYNEQFF
V gene: TRBV7-9; D gene: NA; clone size: few; J gene: TRBJ1-1; CDR3 DNA: TGTGCCAGCAGCTTAGGAGGAGTACAGGGAACTGAAGCTTTCTTT; CDR3 protein: CASSLGGVQGTEAFF
V gene: TRBV6-2/TRBV6-3; D gene: TRBD1; clone size: NA; J gene: TRBJ2-2; CDR3 DNA: TGTGCCAGCAGAGGACAGGGGGCGCGTGGGGAGCTGTTTTTT; CDR3 protein: CASRGQGARGELFF
V gene: TRBV7-3; D gene: NA; clone size: NA; J gene: TRBJ2-1; CDR3 DNA: TGTGCCAGCAGCTTAGACAGTGGTCCGCTGATTTACAATGAGCAGTTCTTC; CDR3 protein: CASSLDSGPLIYNEQFF
V gene: TRBV9; D gene: NA; clone size: few; J gene: TRBJ1-5; CDR3 DNA: TGTGCCAGCAGCCCCTCCGTGCGGAATCAGCCCCAGCATTTT; CDR3 protein: CASSPSVRNQPQHF
V gene: TRBV5-5; D gene: TRBD1; clone size: NA; J gene: TRBJ2-4; CDR3 DNA: TGTGCCAGCAGCCCAGGACAGGGGGCAGCCAAAAACATTCAGTACTTC; CDR3 protein: CASSPGQGAAKNIQYF
V gene: TRBV5-1; D gene: NA; clone size: NA; J gene: TRBJ1-1; CDR3 DNA: TGCGCCAGCAGCTTGGCTGTTGGCCTAATGGGCACTGAAGCTTTCTTT; CDR3 protein: CASSLAVGLMGTEAFF
V gene: TRBV10-2; D gene: TRBD1; clone size: few; J gene: TRBJ1-6; CDR3 DNA: TGCGCCAGCAGTGTGGGACAGGGGCGTTCCAAGGCTTCACCCCTCCACTTT; CDR3 protein: CASSVGQGRSKASPLHF
V gene: TRBV29-1; D gene: NA; clone size: NA; J gene: TRBJ2-1; CDR3 DNA: TGCAGCGCCGCGGATCTGAGCTCCTACAATGAGCAGTTCTTC; CDR3 protein: CSAADLSSYNEQFF
V gene: TRBV4-2; D gene: TRBD2; clone size: NA; J gene: TRBJ2-2; CDR3 DNA: TGTGCCAGCAGACAGACTAGCAGAAACACCGGGGAGCTGTTTTTT; CDR3 protein: CASRQTSRNTGELFF
V gene: TRBV28; D gene: NA; clone size: NA; J gene: TRBJ1-1; CDR3 DNA: TGTGCCAGCAGTTTAAGGTTTCGGAACACTGAAGCTTTCTTT; CDR3 protein: CASSLRFRNTEAFF
V gene: TRBV20-1; D gene: TRBD2; clone size: NA; J gene: TRBJ2-1; CDR3 DNA: TGCAGTGCTGAATGGACTAGCGGGGTATACAATGAGCAGTTCTTC; CDR3 protein: CSAEWTSGVYNEQFF
V gene: TRBV21-1; D gene: NA; clone size: NA; J gene: TRBJ1-2; CDR3 DNA: TGTGCCAGCCCTAGAAGAGGAAGCGCCGCTACCGGAAACACCTTC; CDR3 protein: CASPRRGSAATGNTF
V gene: TRBV12-3/TRBV12-4; D gene: TRBD1; clone size: NA; J gene: TRBJ2-2; CDR3 DNA: TGTGCCAGCAGTTCCAGGGGGACGGCTACCGGGGAGCTGTTTTTT; CDR3 protein: CASSSRGTATGELFF
V gene: TRBV5-1; D gene: TRBD2; clone size: NA; J gene: TRBJ2-1; CDR3 DNA: TGCGCCAGCAGCACATTTCGGGCGGGGGGAAGTATTGAGCAGTTCTTC; CDR3 protein: CASSTFRAGGSIEQFF
V gene: TRBV4-2; D gene: NA; clone size: NA; J gene: TRBJ1-6; CDR3 DNA: TGTGCCAGCAGCCAAGAGTGGGAAGGGATCTCAAATTCACCCCTCCACTTT; CDR3 protein: CASSQEWEGISNSPLHF
V gene: TRBV10-3; D gene: NA; clone size: few; J gene: TRBJ2-1; CDR3 DNA: TGTGCCATCAGGCAATCGGGTCCCCCGCGTAATGAGCAGTTCTTC; CDR3 protein: CAIRQSGPPRNEQFF
V gene: TRBV5-4; D gene: TRBD2; clone size: NA; J gene: TRBJ2-5; CDR3 DNA: TGTGCCAGCAGCTTGCCCAGCGGGGCGGGGACCCAGTACTTC; CDR3 protein: CASSLPSGAGTQYF
V gene: TRBV7-6; D gene: TRBD1; clone size: NA; J gene: TRBJ2-7; CDR3 DNA: TGTGCCAGCAGCTTAGCCGGACAGGGGGTCTACGAGCAGTACTTC; CDR3 protein: CASSLAGQGVYEQYF